One sample yielded the 25 T cell receptor beta chains listed below, sequenced in a study of blood T cells in healthy people across ages. The second PCR ran roughly 7 to 11 cycles with a sample-barcoded 5' primer and J-beta primers. One entry per CDR3 protein, called by TCRdb with MiXCR from the 5' RACE reads. The repertoire consists of about 510,000 distinct CDR3 sequences, with roughly a quarter occurring once and the leading ten covering approximately 3.7%. The same data also contributed to another study, on T cells of mothers and their children.

Sequencing input: blood. All receptors come from a boy aged 2-15 years in good health.

This clonotype showed up many times. J is TRBJ2-6 and V is TRBV29-1; tentative D call: TRBD1 (5 bases). This CDR3 spans 14 amino acids. CDR1 and CDR2 from the germline V gene are SQVTM and ANQGSEA. The V end was cut by 6 bases, the J end by 0 bases, with 9 bases between. CDR3 in amino acids: CSVTDSSGANVLTF. For the CDR3, the DNA is TGCAGCGTCACCGACAGCTCTGGGGCCAACGTCCTGACTTTC.

The chain uses TRBV20-1 and TRBJ2-5, with 8 nucleotides matching TRBD2. The CDR3 spans 19 residues. V dropped 0 bases and J dropped 11; count of bases not matched to a gene: 26. Germline CDR1 and CDR2: DFQATT and SNEGSKA (reference sequence). CDR3 region: CSARDRKILERENIWEQYF. In nucleotides, the CDR3 is TGCAGTGCTAGAGATAGAAAGATCTTAGAGCGGGAGAACATTTGGGAGCAGTACTTC.

V is TRBV27 and J is TRBJ2-5, with D unclear. The V and J ends lost 6 bases and 4 bases respectively, with 15 bases between them. This CDR3 is built from 14 residues. The germline V gene has CDR1 MNHEY and CDR2 SMNVEV (reference sequence). CDR3: CASSPRRVRETQYF. The CDR3 region has the DNA TGTGCCAGCAGCCCCCGTAGGGTTCGAGAGACCCAGTACTTC.

The chain carries TRBV7-9 and TRBJ2-7; D unclear. CDR1 SEHNR and CDR2 FQNEAQ come from the germline V gene (reference sequence). The CDR3 runs to 13 residues. With 5 bases removed from V and 2 bases from J, the gap between germline ends came to 10 bases. CDR3 protein: CASSPSQPYEQYF. CDR3 nucleotide sequence: TGTGCCAGCAGCCCAAGCCAGCCCTACGAGCAGTACTTC. Together with reference TRBV7-9 and TRBJ2-7, the CDR3 gives the full variable domain: DTGVSQNPRHKITKRGQNVTFRCDPISEHNRLYWYRQTLGQGPEFLTYFQNEAQLEKSRLLSDRFSAERPKGSFSTLEIQRTEQGDSAMYLCASSPSQPYEQYFGPGTRLTVT.

Points on this clonotype: Sequence at one end of the junction differs from germline and may be a read error. V and J are TRBV12-5 and TRBJ2-3, with D possibly TRBD2 on 6 matching bases. The CDR3 is made up of 17 amino acids. CDR1 is LGHNT, CDR2 FRNRAP, per germline. The CDR3 DNA reads as TGTGCTAGTGGTTTGGTTTCCAGGGAAACTAGCACAAATACGCAGTATTTT. The encoded protein is CASGLVSRETSTNTQYF.

The J gene is TRBJ2-2, the V gene TRBV12-3 or TRBV12-4; D is undetermined. V was trimmed by 1 base and J by 6 bases, leaving 12 bases between them. This CDR3 has 15 amino acids. CDR3 residues: CASSLGLGSAGELFF. In DNA, the CDR3 is TGTGCCAGCAGTTTAGGCCTGGGGTCCGCCGGGGAGCTGTTTTTT.

Only a few counts were recorded for this clonotype. The genes are TRBV7-9 and TRBJ1-2; D is unclear. The CDR3 runs 13 residues. The germline CDR1 and CDR2 sequences are SEHNR and FQNEAQ (reference sequence). Trimming cost V 4 bases and J 4 bases, with 10 bases left between them. The CDR3 protein is CASSSGFLYGYTF. The CDR3 DNA reads as TGTGCCAGCAGCTCGGGATTCCTCTATGGCTACACCTTC.

This clonotype was picked up a small number of times. This rearrangement joins TRBV19 to TRBJ2-1; D is unclear. CDR1 is LNHDA, CDR2 SQIVND, per germline (reference sequence). The CDR3 spans 15 residues. Deletions cut 7 bases from V and 0 bases from J, with 13 bases between. The CDR3 DNA is TGTGCCAGTACACTGACTGATAGCTCCTACAATGAGCAGTTCTTC. It is translated as CASTLTDSSYNEQFF.

This rearrangement joins TRBV7-9 to TRBJ2-7, with D uncertain. Germline-derived CDR1 and CDR2 are SEHNR and FQNEAQ (reference sequence). V shed 7 bases and J shed 4 bases, with 11 bases lying between them. The CDR3 consists of 12 residues. The CDR3 coding sequence is TGTGCCAGCAAAGACACCCTATACGAGCAGTACTTC. Its translation is CASKDTLYEQYF.

This CDR3 is CASRSGGVFYEQYF. The CDR3 DNA follows: TGTGCCAGCAGGTCAGGGGGTGTGTTCTACGAGCAGTACTTC. The V call is TRBV2, the J call TRBJ2-7; 7 bases align to TRBD1. CDR3 size: 14 residues. Trimming removed 6 bases from V and 3 bases from J; junction bases left unmatched: 8. From germline, CDR1 is SNHLY and CDR2 FYNNEI.

The CDR3 protein is CASSPTGGNTGELFF. CDR3 DNA: TGTGCCAGCAGCCCGACAGGGGGCAACACCGGGGAGCTGTTTTTT. The V gene is TRBV3-1, the J gene TRBJ2-2; TRBD1 matches 10 bases. The CDR3 is made up of 15 amino acids. CDR1 LGHDT and CDR2 YNNKEL come from the germline V gene (reference sequence). V lost 4 bases to trimming and J lost 2 bases; unmatched junction nucleotides: 1.

This rearrangement joins TRBV6-5 to TRBJ1-2, with D hard to call. CDR1 is MNHEY and CDR2 is SVGAGI in the germline V gene. The germline V and J ends were trimmed by 0 bases and 8 bases, with 19 bases remaining between them. The CDR3 length is 16 residues. The CDR3 region has the DNA TGTGCCAGCAGTTACTCGTCAGGAGTGTTGGATCGCGGCTACACCTTC. Its protein is CASSYSSGVLDRGYTF.

This clonotype is a singleton in its sample. CDR3 region: CASSWSAGGLNEQFF. DNA for the CDR3: TGTGCCAGCAGTTGGTCGGCAGGGGGATTGAATGAGCAGTTCTTC. The chain recombines TRBV12-3 or TRBV12-4 with TRBJ2-1; 7 nucleotides match TRBD1. The CDR3 loop spans 15 amino acids. J lost 7 bases, V lost 4 bases, and 10 bases had no gene match.

Notes on this clonotype: Because it lacks the conserved phenylalanine or tryptophan at the end, this CDR3 is likely a read error. This chain uses TRBV12-3 or TRBV12-4 with TRBJ2-3; 7 nucleotides align to TRBD2. The length of the CDR3 is 14 residues. V shed 3 bases, J shed 5 bases, and the junction held 5 bases outside the gene matches. The CDR3 is CASSFLGREDTQYS. The CDR3 DNA reads TGTGCCAGCAGTTTTCTAGGGAGGGAAGATACGCAGTATTCT.

This clonotype was seen a few times. This sequence joins TRBV28 and TRBJ2-2; 7 bases agree with TRBD1. The germline V gene has CDR1 MDHEN and CDR2 SYDVKM. This CDR3 has 15 residues. The ends lost 5 bases at V and 3 bases at J; junction bases unmatched: 6. The CDR3 loop reads CASSTRDRYTGELFF. CDR3 nucleotides: TGTGCCAGCAGTACCCGGGACAGATACACCGGGGAGCTGTTTTTT.

The chain is built from TRBV4-1 and TRBJ1-1, with D possibly TRBD1 on 5 matching bases. V lost 6 bases, J lost 1 base, and 12 bases lay in between. This CDR3 is built from 14 residues. Germline CDR1 reads MGHRA; CDR2 reads YSYEKL. In DNA, the CDR3 is TGCGCCAGCAGAGAAGCCGACAGGAACACTGAAGCTTTCTTT. It yields the protein CASREADRNTEAFF.

This clonotype was seen a handful of times. V usage is TRBV5-1 and J usage is TRBJ2-5; D is possibly TRBD1 (5 bases). The V gene's germline CDR1 is SGHRS and CDR2 YFSETQ. V was trimmed by 0 bases and J by 3 bases, leaving 15 bases between them. There are 16 residues in the CDR3. For the CDR3, the DNA is TGCGCCAGCAGCTTGGGAAAGAACAGGCGAGAAGAGACCCAGTACTTC. Translating gives CASSLGKNRREETQYF.

This sequence joins TRBV7-9 and TRBJ1-4; D is ambiguous. Germline V gene data show CDR1 as SEHNR and CDR2 as FQNEAQ (reference sequence). V gave up 5 bases and J gave up 7 bases, with 17 bases separating them. The CDR3 is made up of 15 amino acids. DNA of the CDR3: TGTGCCAGCAGCACTAATATTCGGGAGGTTGAAAAACTGTTTTTT. Translated, it gives CASSTNIREVEKLFF.

The rearrangement links TRBV20-1 to TRBJ1-2, with 7 bases that match TRBD1. Germline-derived CDR1 and CDR2 are DFQATT and SNEGSKA (reference sequence). The CDR3 is 19 amino acids. Unmatched junction bases numbered 25, after V lost 1 base and J lost 8 bases. CDR3: CSARASGQALTMAARGYTF. The CDR3 nucleotides read TGCAGTGCTAGAGCCTCCGGACAGGCGCTCACTATGGCGGCACGAGGCTACACCTTC.

This clonotype was detected ten times or more. The CDR3 protein is CSARKGANEKLFF. CDR3 DNA: TGCAGTGCTAGGAAGGGGGCTAATGAAAAACTGTTTTTT. The rearrangement joins TRBV20-1 to TRBJ1-4; TRBD1 is a possible D gene (6 bases). The V end was cut by 3 bases, the J end by 3 bases, with 8 bases between. Germline-derived CDR1 and CDR2 are DFQATT and SNEGSKA (reference sequence). There are 13 residues in the CDR3.

This clonotype has just one count. This chain joins TRBV4-1 and TRBJ1-2; 7 bases line up with TRBD1. This CDR3 has 15 residues. J was trimmed by 4 bases and V by 1 base; bases with no gene match: 6. Per the germline V gene, CDR1 is MGHRA and CDR2 is YSYEKL. The CDR3, as DNA: TGCGCCAGCAGCCAAGCCCCAGGGGGAGGCTATGGCTACACCTTC. Translated: CASSQAPGGGYGYTF.

The V and J genes are TRBV7-9 and TRBJ2-7; 7 positions match TRBD2. CDR1 and CDR2 from the germline V gene are SEHNR and FQNEAQ (reference sequence). With 2 bases clipped from V and 12 bases from J, the junction kept 13 bases outside the gene matches. The CDR3 covers 14 residues. CDR3 protein: CASSLSGIGETLYF. DNA for the CDR3: TGTGCCAGCAGCTTAAGCGGGATTGGAGAGACCCTGTACTTC.

The chain has TRBV9 and TRBJ2-5; 12 bases are shared with TRBD2. The CDR3 contains 14 residues. Trimming cost V 4 bases and J 7 bases; bases outside gene matches: 5. Per germline, CDR1 SGDLS and CDR2 YYNGEE. CDR3 sequence reads: CASSPPGLAGTQYF. In DNA form, the CDR3 reads TGTGCCAGCAGCCCCCCGGGACTAGCGGGGACCCAGTACTTC.

This sequence joins TRBV7-2 and TRBJ2-1; no reliable D call. CDR1 is SGHTA, CDR2 FQGNSA, per germline. The CDR3 has 13 amino acids. V gave up 3 bases and J gave up 6 bases, with 9 bases separating them. The CDR3 region is CASSFSRPNEQFF. CDR3 nucleotides: TGTGCCAGCAGCTTTTCTAGGCCCAATGAGCAGTTCTTC.

V usage is TRBV7-9 and J usage is TRBJ2-1, with a tentative D call TRBD2 (5 bases). From germline, CDR1 is SEHNR and CDR2 FQNEAQ (reference sequence). V dropped 2 bases and J dropped 8 bases, with 13 bases sitting between them. The CDR3 spans 14 residues. The CDR3 DNA reads TGTGCCAGCAGCTTAAGCGGTCCTTGGGATGAGCAGTTCTTC. It encodes CASSLSGPWDEQFF.